This T cell receptor (beta chain) appears in the sequencing data of a study of blood T cells in healthy people across ages. Germline loops: CDR1 WNHNN, CDR2 SYGVQD (reference sequence). V lost 3 bases and J lost 3, with 15 bases in between. This CDR3 region has 15 residues. PBMCs were isolated at a quantity of at least 6 million per sample. It was with a sample-barcoded 5' primer and a J-beta primer mix that a second PCR of roughly 7 to 12 cycles was run. Every cDNA was tagged by a template-switch adaptor with 12 random nucleotides. Every individual sample yielded 2.5 million or more paired-end reads (each containing CDR3). TCRdb processed the 5' RACE reads anew with MiXCR; each CDR3 protein has one entry. The sample records 500,000 to 650,000 distinct CDR3 sequences, about 25% being singletons. These data were also filed under a second study, of T cells of mothers and their children.

This sequence joins TRBV10-1 and TRBJ2-7; D gene ambiguous. Specimen: blood. The TCR sequence derives from a boy younger than 10 in good health. CDR3 sequence: CASSDTIRTGYEQYF. Written as DNA, the CDR3 is TGCGCCAGCAGTGATACGATTAGGACGGGCTACGAGCAGTACTTC.